Presented here are 8 T cell receptor beta chains from one specimen sequenced in a study of shared clonotypes between healthy human individuals. Data came from immunoSEQ multiplex PCR; TCRdb stores just in-frame clones and leaves some out. The profile shows some 2.3 million clones, 85% to 95% of them singletons. Material: naive CD4+ T cells from PBMCs. The subset: CD45RA+ positively selected. All receptors derive from a man aged 18 to 29 in good health. Some clones in this sample may be carry-over from other donors' samples.

This clone was seen a few times. The V and J genes are TRBV29-1 and TRBJ1-3, with 9 bases matching TRBD1. CDR3 length: 16 residues. The germline V gene has CDR1 SQVTM and CDR2 ANQGSEA. The J segment lost 2 bases and the V segment lost 3 bases, leaving 8 bases of the junction unmatched. CDR3 nucleotides: TGCAGCGTTGAGGGATCGGACAGGGGTGCTGGAAACACCATATATTTT. This codes for CSVEGSDRGAGNTIYF.

The chain links TRBV11-2 to TRBJ2-3; D is unclear. The CDR3 spans 15 residues. Germline V gene lookup returns CDR1 SGHAT and CDR2 FQNNGV. V lost 2 bases and J lost 4, with 13 bases in between. This CDR3 is CASSLTSLYSDTQYF. The DNA of the CDR3 is TGTGCCAGCAGCTTAACCTCTCTGTATTCAGATACGCAGTATTTT.

The chain is built from TRBV5-6 and TRBJ1-3, with 9 bases lining up with TRBD1. The CDR3 is 17 residues long. The V segment lost 1 base and the J segment 4 bases; nucleotides outside the gene matches: 9. Per germline, CDR1 SGHDT and CDR2 YYEEEE. The CDR3 nucleotides read TGTGCCAGCAGCTTGTTTGGGGACAGGGTATCCGGAAACACCATATATTTT. This encodes CASSLFGDRVSGNTIYF. Together with reference TRBV5-6 and TRBJ1-3, the CDR3 gives the full variable domain: DAGVTQSPTHLIKTRGQQVTLRCSPKSGHDTVSWYQQALGQGPQFIFQYYEEEERQRGNFPDRFSGHQFPNYSSELNVNALLLGDSALYLCASSLFGDRVSGNTIYFGEGSWLTVV.

V usage is TRBV28 and J usage is TRBJ2-7; D is perhaps TRBD2 (5 bases). In germline, CDR1 is MDHEN, CDR2 SYDVKM. The CDR3 contains 14 residues. Trimming shortened V by 8 bases and J by 3 bases, and 17 bases separated the two germline ends. CDR3 amino acids: CASRARTYLYEQYF. Written as DNA, the CDR3 is TGTGCCAGCCGGGCCAGGACTTATCTCTACGAGCAGTACTTC.

This rearrangement joins TRBV29-1 to TRBJ2-3, with a weak D call TRBD2 (6 bases). The length of the CDR3 is 13 residues. V was shortened by 6 bases and J by 3 bases, with 13 bases between the two germline ends. Germline lookup yields CDR1 SQVTM and CDR2 ANQGSEA. DNA of the CDR3: TGCAGCGTCAGACGGGGGTTTACAGATACGCAGTATTTT. Translating it yields CSVRRGFTDTQYF.

This chain links TRBV21-1 with TRBJ2-4. TRBV21-1 is given as a pseudogene. The CDR3 is 15 residues long. This chain's CDR3 is CASSNPGTAKNIQYF. The CDR3 DNA follows: TGTGCCAGCAGCAACCCCGGGACAGCCAAAAACATTCAGTACTTC.

The chain has TRBV14 and TRBJ1-5; a weak D match, TRBD1 (5 bases). The CDR3 has 14 amino acids. The V gene lost 0 bases and the J gene lost 9 bases, with 12 bases spanning the gap. The V gene's germline CDR1 is SGHDN and CDR2 FVKESK. CDR3 protein: CASSQEPQGSPQHF. For the CDR3, the DNA is TGTGCCAGCAGCCAAGAACCCCAGGGATCGCCCCAGCATTTT.

The chain combines TRBV5-1 with TRBJ1-1, with 7 bases matching TRBD1. The germline CDR1 and CDR2 sequences are SGHRS and YFSETQ. The CDR3 length is 14 residues. V shed 6 bases and J 3 bases; nucleotides not matched to a gene: 8. The CDR3 DNA sequence: TGCGCCAGCACGCGGACGCAGGGGGACACTGAAGCTTTCTTT. This encodes CASTRTQGDTEAFF.